A single sample is the source of the 32 T cell receptor beta chains below, sequenced in a study of cytomegalovirus exposure and HLA in healthy donors. The primer mix had 60 Vbeta and 13 Jbeta primers. TCRdb's copy holds only in-frame clones and misses some; the assay was immunoSEQ multiplex PCR. The data contain about 100,000 clones, 70% of them singletons. Sequenced: PBMCs. The receptors originated from a man in his forties or fifties in good health and CMV-seropositive.

The chain is built from TRBV18 and TRBJ2-1; 7 bases agree with TRBD1. The V gene's germline CDR1 is KGHSH and CDR2 LQKENI. This CDR3 has 13 amino acids. Losses at the gene ends were 1 base for V and 8 bases for J; bases not matched to a gene: 2. The CDR3 sequence: CASSPQGADEQFF. Written as DNA, the CDR3 is TGTGCCAGCTCACCACAGGGGGCAGATGAGCAGTTCTTC.

The chain employs TRBV7-2 and TRBJ2-1, with D possibly TRBD2 on 6 matching bases. The germline CDR1 and CDR2 sequences are SGHTA and FQGNSA. V lost 3 bases and J 0 bases, leaving 9 bases between the germline ends. The CDR3 length is 15 residues. In DNA form, the CDR3 reads TGTGCCAGCAGCTTGGACGGGAGCTCCTACAATGAGCAGTTCTTC. Its translation: CASSLDGSSYNEQFF.

The V call is TRBV19, the J call TRBJ1-4; 8 bases are shared with TRBD1. Trimming took 5 bases from V and 2 from J; bases not matched to a gene: 7. This CDR3 region has 16 residues. The germline CDR1 and CDR2 sequences are LNHDA and SQIVND (reference sequence). In DNA form, the CDR3 reads TGTGCCAGTAGTCTTCAGGGGGCAGTCACTAATGAAAAACTGTTTTTT. Translating gives CASSLQGAVTNEKLFF.

The chain is built from TRBV29-1 and TRBJ2-7; 10 positions agree with TRBD2. Germline V gene lookup returns CDR1 SQVTM and CDR2 ANQGSEA. Trimming removed 2 bases from V and 2 bases from J; junction bases left unmatched: 3. This CDR3 has 14 amino acids. The CDR3 here is CSVEFLAGAYEQYF. The CDR3 DNA reads TGCAGCGTTGAATTCCTAGCGGGAGCCTACGAGCAGTACTTC.

This clone was seen only once. The CDR3 sequence is CASGLGQGRAFF. DNA of the CDR3: TGTGCTAGTGGCCTGGGACAGGGGCGGGCTTTCTTT. The chain uses TRBV12-5 and TRBJ1-1; TRBD1 agrees at 10 bases. Unmatched junction bases numbered 6, after V lost 6 bases and J lost 11 bases. This CDR3 spans 12 amino acids. CDR1 is LGHNT and CDR2 is FRNRAP in the germline V gene.

The chain combines TRBV13 with TRBJ1-3; D is unresolved. In germline, CDR1 is PRHDT, CDR2 FYEKMQ (reference sequence). CDR3 length: 16 residues. Trimming cost V 4 bases and J 0 bases, with 13 bases left between them. This CDR3 reads CASSSNRGPSGNTIYF. The CDR3 DNA follows: TGTGCCAGCAGCTCAAATCGGGGTCCCTCTGGAAACACCATATATTTT.

This clone was seen a few times. The chain is built from TRBV2 and TRBJ2-1; 8 bases fit TRBD1. V was pared by 6 bases and J by 12 bases, with 4 bases of the junction left unmatched. CDR1 is SNHLY and CDR2 is FYNNEI in the germline V gene. This CDR3 is 11 amino acids long. The CDR3 is CASRIDRGQFF. In DNA, the CDR3 is TGTGCCAGCAGAATCGACAGGGGGCAGTTCTTC.

V usage is TRBV5-1 and J usage is TRBJ2-1; 13 bases are shared with TRBD2. The CDR3 is made up of 15 amino acids. J lost 6 bases, V lost 4 bases, and 4 bases had no gene match. Germline lookup yields CDR1 SGHRS and CDR2 YFSETQ. CDR3 loop: CASSPGLAGPNEQFF. The CDR3 DNA sequence: TGCGCCAGCAGCCCGGGACTAGCGGGACCCAATGAGCAGTTCTTC. Looking up the rest from reference TRBV5-1 and TRBJ2-1 gives the full variable domain: KAGVTQTPRYLIKTRGQQVTLSCSPISGHRSVSWYQQTPGQGLQFLFEYFSETQRNKGNFPGRFSGRQFSNSRSEMNVSTLELGDSALYLCASSPGLAGPNEQFFGPGTRLTVL.

This clone was counted at least ten times. The CDR3 spells CASSYYSAQDNEQFF. The CDR3, as DNA: TGTGCCAGCAGTTACTACTCCGCCCAGGACAATGAGCAGTTCTTC. The chain couples TRBV6-5 to TRBJ2-1; D is ambiguous. The germline V and J ends were trimmed by 1 base and 5 bases, with 12 bases remaining between them. CDR3 length equals 15 residues. The germline V gene encodes CDR1 MNHEY and CDR2 SVGAGI.

V and J are TRBV10-2 and TRBJ2-1; TRBD2 agrees at 9 bases. Germline V CDR1 and CDR2: WSHSY, SAAADI. The V segment lost 8 bases and the J segment 7 bases; nucleotides outside the gene matches: 12. There are 15 residues in the CDR3. CDR3 DNA: TGCGCCAGCTTCCCGGGACTAGCAATGAAGAATGAGCAGTTCTTC. Protein sequence: CASFPGLAMKNEQFF.

This chain links TRBV5-6 with TRBJ2-1; TRBD2 matches at 9 bases. The CDR3 runs 16 residues. J gave up 7 bases and V 0 bases, and 8 bases lay outside the gene matches. Looked up from germline, CDR1 is SGHDT and CDR2 is YYEEEE. The CDR3 DNA follows: TGTGCCAGCAGCTTGGCCGTGGGACTAGCCTCAAATGAGCAGTTCTTC. Residues: CASSLAVGLASNEQFF.

The V gene is TRBV30, the J gene TRBJ2-6, with a weak D call TRBD1 (5 bases). This CDR3 comprises 15 residues. V was trimmed by 1 base and J by 2 bases, leaving 9 bases between them. Germline CDR1 GTSNPN, CDR2 SVGIG (reference sequence). CDR3 in amino acids: CAWSDTGAGANVLTF. CDR3 DNA: TGTGCCTGGAGTGATACAGGAGCTGGGGCCAACGTCCTGACTTTC.

The gene calls are TRBV10-3 and TRBJ2-5; the D gene is possibly TRBD2 (6 bases). V lost 0 bases and J 4 bases, leaving 21 bases between the germline ends. The CDR3 loop spans 18 amino acids. Germline CDR1 and CDR2: ENHRY and SYGVKD. The CDR3 is CAISESRTGLLQGETQYF. Here the CDR3 DNA reads TGTGCCATCAGTGAGTCGAGAACGGGACTCCTACAAGGAGAGACCCAGTACTTC.

This sequence joins TRBV4-2 and TRBJ2-3; 9 bases map to TRBD2. Looked up from germline, CDR1 is LGHNA and CDR2 is YNFKEQ. Trimming cost V 4 bases and J 0 bases; bases outside gene matches: 14. The CDR3 has 19 residues. The CDR3 DNA sequence: TGTGCCAGCAGCCGTCAAGGGGGGGTTACTAGCGGGAGCACAGATACGCAGTATTTT. Its protein is CASSRQGGVTSGSTDTQYF.

This chain connects TRBV28 to TRBJ1-5, with D possibly TRBD1 on 6 matching bases. This CDR3 spans 12 amino acids. Germline loops: CDR1 MDHEN, CDR2 SYDVKM. Between the trimmed V and J ends, which lost 5 bases and 5 bases, there was a span of 7 bases. The CDR3 is CASSTGYQPQHF. CDR3 bases: TGTGCCAGCAGTACAGGGTATCAGCCCCAGCATTTT.

The chain is built from TRBV7-8 and TRBJ1-2; D might be TRBD1 (6 bases). From germline, CDR1 is SGHVS and CDR2 FQNEAQ. This CDR3 has 13 amino acids. V lost 3 bases and J 5 bases, leaving 10 bases between the germline ends. The CDR3 nucleotides are TGTGCCAGCAGCTTGGGGGGGCCATATGGCTACACCTTC. Translated, it gives CASSLGGPYGYTF. Looking up the rest from reference TRBV7-8 and TRBJ1-2 gives the full variable domain: GAGVSQSPRYKVAKRGQDVALRCDPISGHVSLFWYQQALGQGPEFLTYFQNEAQLDKSGLPSDRFFAERPEGSVSTLKIQRTQQEDSAVYLCASSLGGPYGYTFGSGTRLTVV.

The chain combines TRBV4-2 with TRBJ2-7, with unresolved D. The V gene's germline CDR1 is LGHNA and CDR2 YNFKEQ. This CDR3 is 17 amino acids long. V shed 0 bases and J shed 2 bases, with 17 bases lying between them. CDR3 nucleotides: TGTGCCAGCAGCCAAGATCTTTCACTCTCCCTAGCCTACGAGCAGTACTTC. This sequence encodes CASSQDLSLSLAYEQYF.

This clone was observed a handful of times. V usage is TRBV19 and J usage is TRBJ1-2, with D possibly TRBD1 on 6 matching bases. The germline V gene has CDR1 LNHDA and CDR2 SQIVND (reference sequence). V was pared by 11 bases and J by 2 bases, with 24 bases between. The CDR3 contains 16 residues. DNA for the CDR3: TGTGCCGCGTCCGAAGGACAGTACCTCCCGAACTATGGCTACACCTTC. As protein: CAASEGQYLPNYGYTF.

The chain recombines TRBV5-6 with TRBJ2-3, with D maybe TRBD2 (5 bases). Germline V gene data show CDR1 as SGHDT and CDR2 as YYEEEE. This CDR3 region has 16 residues. V lost 0 bases to trimming and J lost 2 bases, with 13 bases between them. The CDR3 nucleotides read TGTGCCAGCAGCTTGGACACCGGGAAACACACAGATACGCAGTATTTT. It is translated as CASSLDTGKHTDTQYF.

This clone has a single count. This chain links TRBV30 with TRBJ2-7; possible D gene TRBD1, 5 bases. In germline, CDR1 is GTSNPN, CDR2 SVGIG (reference sequence). The CDR3 is made up of 12 amino acids. V was pared by 5 bases and J by 3 bases, with 11 bases between. CDR3 DNA sequence: TGTGCCTGGGGGGTGGGGCACTACGAGCAGTACTTC. Translated: CAWGVGHYEQYF.

The chain recombines TRBV29-1 with TRBJ1-2, with a weak D call TRBD1 (5 bases). The CDR3 loop spans 13 amino acids. Germline CDR1 and CDR2: SQVTM and ANQGSEA. V was clipped by 1 base and J by 6 bases, with 12 bases between them. CDR3 DNA: TGCAGCGTTGAAGTAATACAGGAGAATGGCTACACCTTC. It specifies CSVEVIQENGYTF.

The chain joins TRBV7-9 to TRBJ2-7, with D hard to call. The V gene's germline CDR1 is SEHNR and CDR2 FQNEAQ (reference sequence). The CDR3 contains 13 residues. Trimming removed 1 base from V and 7 bases from J, with 11 bases in between. The DNA of the CDR3 is TGTGCCAGCAGCTTAGACATCCCCTGGGAGCAGTACGTC. Its translation is CASSLDIPWEQYV.

V gene TRBV4-3 combines with J gene TRBJ1-3, with 7 bases fitting TRBD1. Germline V gene lookup returns CDR1 LGHNA and CDR2 YSLEER. CDR3 length equals 16 residues. V shed 2 bases, J shed 2 bases, and the junction held 6 bases outside the gene matches. The CDR3 spells CASSQFSDRAGNTIYF. The CDR3 DNA sequence: TGCGCCAGCAGCCAATTTAGTGACAGGGCTGGAAACACCATATATTTT.

This clone was seen a few times. The chain has TRBV7-8 and TRBJ1-1; 7 nucleotides align to TRBD1. The CDR3 runs to 14 residues. With 6 bases clipped from V and 4 bases from J, the junction kept 8 bases outside the gene matches. Looked up from germline, CDR1 is SGHVS and CDR2 is FQNEAQ. CDR3 in amino acids: CASRRTGRGTEAFF. The CDR3 DNA follows: TGTGCCAGCAGACGGACAGGCCGGGGCACTGAAGCTTTCTTT.

This clone was picked up a small number of times. This sequence joins TRBV6-7 and TRBJ2-1; 9 nucleotides line up with TRBD2. TRBV6-7 is designated an ORF whose function remains uncertain. Trimming at V came to 6 bases and at J to 0 bases, leaving 9 bases not matched to a gene. This CDR3 has 17 residues. The CDR3 protein is CASSICSGGHSYNEQFF. DNA of the CDR3: TGTGCCAGCAGCATCTGTAGCGGGGGACACTCCTACAATGAGCAGTTCTTC.

This clone was detected a few times. This chain uses TRBV6-5 with TRBJ1-2; D not resolved. V was trimmed by 2 bases and J by 4 bases, leaving 14 bases between them. The V gene's germline CDR1 is MNHEY and CDR2 SVGAGI. The CDR3 consists of 15 residues. CDR3: CASSYRGQGGYGYTF. In DNA, the CDR3 is TGTGCCAGCAGTTACCGCGGTCAAGGAGGCTATGGCTACACCTTC.

The gene calls are TRBV11-2 and TRBJ1-4; D possibly corresponds to TRBD1 (5 bases). This CDR3 contains 13 residues. V lost 1 base and J lost 7, with 7 bases in between. Germline assignment: CDR1 SGHAT and CDR2 FQNNGV. DNA for the CDR3: TGTGCCAGCAGCTTAGGGGGCAGTGAAAAACTGTTTTTT. It encodes CASSLGGSEKLFF.

The chain uses TRBV29-1 and TRBJ2-1, with 8 positions matching TRBD2. Germline V gene lookup returns CDR1 SQVTM and CDR2 ANQGSEA. V dropped 8 bases and J dropped 4; count of bases not matched to a gene: 13. This CDR3 is 15 amino acids long. The CDR3 DNA reads TGCAGCTTTATAGGGGGTAGCGGGGCGTACAATGAGCAGTTCTTC. Its protein is CSFIGGSGAYNEQFF.

The rearrangement joins TRBV6-1 to TRBJ1-1, with a weak D call TRBD1 (5 bases). CDR1 is MNHNS, CDR2 SASEGT, per germline. The V end was cut by 5 bases, the J end by 0 bases, with 13 bases between. CDR3 length equals 15 residues. CDR3 coding DNA: TGTGCCAGCAGTTGGGGGGGGTCAGTGAACACTGAAGCTTTCTTT. The encoded protein is CASSWGGSVNTEAFF.

The chain recombines TRBV5-1 with TRBJ1-2, with D uncertain. The CDR3 has 13 amino acids. Germline lookup yields CDR1 SGHRS and CDR2 YFSETQ. V was pared by 0 bases and J by 7 bases, with 10 bases between. The CDR3 is CASSLDIRGGYTF. The CDR3 region has the DNA TGCGCCAGCAGCTTGGATATTAGAGGTGGCTACACCTTC.

This chain links TRBV5-4 with TRBJ2-2; 9 nucleotides line up with TRBD2. CDR1 is SGHNT, CDR2 YYREEE, per germline (reference sequence). CDR3 length equals 15 residues. V shed 4 bases, J shed 8 bases, and the junction held 9 bases outside the gene matches. DNA for the CDR3: TGTGCCAGCAGCGCCGGACTAGCGCTTGATGGGGAGCTGTTTTTT. The encoded protein is CASSAGLALDGELFF.

The J gene is TRBJ2-3, the V gene TRBV2; 7 positions agree with TRBD2. Germline trimming cut 6 bases from V and 0 bases from J; bases unmatched to any gene: 6. This CDR3 has 15 residues. Germline-derived CDR1 and CDR2 are SNHLY and FYNNEI. CDR3 DNA sequence: TGTGCCAGCAGGACAACTAGCGCAAGCACAGATACGCAGTATTTT. This translates into CASRTTSASTDTQYF.